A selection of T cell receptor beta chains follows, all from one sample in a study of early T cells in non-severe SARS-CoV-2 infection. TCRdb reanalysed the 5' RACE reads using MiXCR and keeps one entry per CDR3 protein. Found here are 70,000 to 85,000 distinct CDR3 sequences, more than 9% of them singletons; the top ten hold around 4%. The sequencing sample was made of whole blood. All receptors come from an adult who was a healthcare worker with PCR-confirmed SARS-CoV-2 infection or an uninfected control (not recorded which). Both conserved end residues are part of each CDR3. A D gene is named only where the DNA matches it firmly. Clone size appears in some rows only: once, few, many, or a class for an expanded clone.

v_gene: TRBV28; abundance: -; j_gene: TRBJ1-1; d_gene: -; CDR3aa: CASSLKAGYTEAFF; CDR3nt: TGTGCCAGCAGTTTAAAAGCGGGTTACACTGAAGCTTTCTTT
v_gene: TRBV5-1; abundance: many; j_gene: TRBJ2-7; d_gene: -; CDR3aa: CASSQTIVGGYEQYF; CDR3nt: TGCGCCAGCAGCCAGACTATCGTTGGGGGCTACGAGCAGTACTTC
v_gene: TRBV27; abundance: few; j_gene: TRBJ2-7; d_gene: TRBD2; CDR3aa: CASSRRGVYEQYF; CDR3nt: TGTGCCAGCAGCCGCCGGGGGGTCTACGAGCAGTACTTC
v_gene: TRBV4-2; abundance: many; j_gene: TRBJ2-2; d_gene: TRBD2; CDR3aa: CASSQDFSGTNTGELFF; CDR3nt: TGTGCCAGCAGCCAAGACTTTAGCGGGACGAACACCGGGGAGCTGTTTTTT
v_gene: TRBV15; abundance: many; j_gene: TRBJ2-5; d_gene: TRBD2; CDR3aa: CATSRELASGRKQETQYF; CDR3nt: TGTGCCACCAGCAGAGAGTTGGCTAGCGGGAGGAAACAAGAGACCCAGTACTTC
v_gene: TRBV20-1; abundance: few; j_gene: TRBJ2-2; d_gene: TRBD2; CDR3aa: CSAPPGLAGGLTGELFF; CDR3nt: TGCAGTGCTCCGCCGGGACTAGCGGGAGGCCTCACCGGGGAGCTGTTTTTT
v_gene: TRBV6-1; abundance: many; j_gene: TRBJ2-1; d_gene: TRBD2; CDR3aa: CASSVGLAGNNEQFF; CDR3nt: TGTGCCAGCAGTGTGGGACTAGCGGGAAATAATGAGCAGTTCTTC
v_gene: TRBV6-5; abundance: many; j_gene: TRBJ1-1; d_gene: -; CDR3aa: CASSYREGLNTEAFF; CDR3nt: TGTGCCAGCAGTTACAGGGAGGGGTTAAACACTGAAGCTTTCTTT
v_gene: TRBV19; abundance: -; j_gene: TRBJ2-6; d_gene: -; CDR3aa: CASTLGSSGANVLTF; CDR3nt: TGTGCCAGTACCCTCGGAAGCTCTGGGGCCAACGTCCTGACTTTC
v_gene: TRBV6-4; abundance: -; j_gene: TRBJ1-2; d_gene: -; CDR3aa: CASSGGQSDGYTF; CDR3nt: TGTGCCAGCAGTGGCGGACAGTCAGATGGCTACACCTTC
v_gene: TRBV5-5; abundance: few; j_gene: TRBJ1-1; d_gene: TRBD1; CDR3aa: CASSLYAGGTEAFF; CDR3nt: TGTGCCAGCAGCTTGTATGCAGGGGGCACTGAAGCTTTCTTT
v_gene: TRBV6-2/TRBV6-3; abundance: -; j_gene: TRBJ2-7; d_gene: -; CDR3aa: CASSKGPASYEQYF; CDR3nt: TGTGCCAGCAGCAAGGGACCTGCATCCTACGAGCAGTACTTC
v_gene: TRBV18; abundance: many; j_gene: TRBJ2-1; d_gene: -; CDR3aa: CASSPTLAVNEQFF; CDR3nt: TGTGCCAGCTCACCAACTTTAGCGGTCAATGAGCAGTTCTTC
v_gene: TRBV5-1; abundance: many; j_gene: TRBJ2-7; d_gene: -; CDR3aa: CASSLVQGSYEQYF; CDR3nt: TGCGCCAGCAGCTTGGTTCAGGGATCCTACGAGCAGTACTTC
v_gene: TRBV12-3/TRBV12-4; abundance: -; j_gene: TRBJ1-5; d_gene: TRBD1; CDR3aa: CASSESSGGADQPQHF; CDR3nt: TGTGCCAGCAGCGAATCATCAGGGGGCGCGGATCAGCCCCAGCATTTT
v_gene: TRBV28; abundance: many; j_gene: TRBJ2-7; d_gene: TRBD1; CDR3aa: CAARQGDYEQYF; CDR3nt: TGTGCCGCCCGACAGGGTGATTACGAGCAGTACTTC
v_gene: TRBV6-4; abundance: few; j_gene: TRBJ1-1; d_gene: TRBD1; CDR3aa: CASSPGTGGYAFF; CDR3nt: TGTGCCAGCAGCCCCGGGACAGGGGGGTATGCTTTCTTT
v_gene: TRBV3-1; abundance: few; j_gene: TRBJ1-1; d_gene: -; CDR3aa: CASTSRNEAFF; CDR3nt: TGTGCCAGCACGTCTCGGAATGAAGCTTTCTTT
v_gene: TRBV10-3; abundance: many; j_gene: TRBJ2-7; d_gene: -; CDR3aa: CAISLQGEEQYF; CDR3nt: TGTGCCATCAGTTTACAGGGTGAAGAGCAGTACTTC
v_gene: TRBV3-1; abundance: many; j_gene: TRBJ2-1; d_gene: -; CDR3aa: CASSHPVVQIDEQFF; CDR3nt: TGTGCCAGCAGCCATCCGGTAGTACAGATCGATGAGCAGTTCTTC
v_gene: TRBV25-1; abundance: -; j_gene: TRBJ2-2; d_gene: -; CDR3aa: CASARGAYTGELFF; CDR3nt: TGTGCCAGCGCACGTGGGGCGTATACCGGGGAGCTGTTTTTT
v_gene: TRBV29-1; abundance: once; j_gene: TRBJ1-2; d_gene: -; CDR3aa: CSGRSPYGYTF; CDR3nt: TGCAGCGGTCGGAGCCCCTATGGCTACACCTTC
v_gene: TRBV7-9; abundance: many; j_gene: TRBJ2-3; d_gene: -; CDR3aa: CASSSPAGFTDTQYF; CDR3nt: TGTGCCAGCAGCTCCCCGGCCGGCTTCACAGATACGCAGTATTTT
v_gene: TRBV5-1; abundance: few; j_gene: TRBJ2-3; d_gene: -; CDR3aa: CASNTLRGTDTQYF; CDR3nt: TGCGCCAGCAACACCTTACGGGGGACGGATACGCAGTATTTT
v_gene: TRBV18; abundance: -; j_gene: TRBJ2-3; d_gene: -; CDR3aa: CASSPTQGGTDTQYF; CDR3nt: TGTGCCAGCTCACCGACGCAGGGAGGCACAGATACGCAGTATTTT
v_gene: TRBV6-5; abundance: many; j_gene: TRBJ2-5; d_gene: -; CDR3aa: CASSSTERETQYF; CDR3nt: TGTGCCAGCAGTTCGACAGAGAGGGAGACCCAGTACTTC
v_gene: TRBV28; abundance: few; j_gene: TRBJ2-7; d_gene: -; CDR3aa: CASTNPPGDEQYF; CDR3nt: TGTGCCAGCACCAACCCTCCCGGGGACGAGCAGTACTTC
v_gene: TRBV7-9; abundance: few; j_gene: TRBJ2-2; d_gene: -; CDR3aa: CASSFLSFSNTGELFF; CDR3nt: TGTGCCAGCAGCTTTCTGAGTTTTTCGAACACCGGGGAGCTGTTTTTT
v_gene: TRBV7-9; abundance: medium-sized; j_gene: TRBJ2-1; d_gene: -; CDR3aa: CASSLEPGGRFF; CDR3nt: TGTGCCAGCAGCTTAGAGCCCGGAGGTCGGTTCTTC
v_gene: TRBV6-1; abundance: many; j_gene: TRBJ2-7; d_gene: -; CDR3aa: CASSGLRPEDAEQYF; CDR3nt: TGTGCCAGCAGTGGCTTAAGACCGGAGGATGCCGAGCAGTACTTC
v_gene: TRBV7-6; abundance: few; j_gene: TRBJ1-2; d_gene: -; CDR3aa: CASSLVAGDYYGYTF; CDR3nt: TGTGCCAGCAGCTTAGTAGCGGGGGATTACTATGGCTACACCTTC
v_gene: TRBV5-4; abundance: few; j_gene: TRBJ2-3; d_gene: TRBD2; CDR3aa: CASKVQGALRTSGTDTQYF; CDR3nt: TGTGCCAGCAAGGTTCAGGGGGCACTACGGACTAGCGGGACAGATACGCAGTATTTT
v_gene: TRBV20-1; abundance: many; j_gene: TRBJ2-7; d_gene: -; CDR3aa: CSAFPTQGFRRFDEQYF; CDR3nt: TGCAGTGCTTTCCCGACACAGGGATTTCGGCGTTTCGACGAGCAGTACTTC
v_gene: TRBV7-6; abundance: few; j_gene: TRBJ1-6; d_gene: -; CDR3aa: CASSQTAQSNSPLHF; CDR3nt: TGTGCCAGCAGCCAGACAGCTCAGTCAAATTCACCCCTCCACTTT
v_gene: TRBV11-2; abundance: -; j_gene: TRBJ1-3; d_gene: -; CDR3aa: CASSSGFDGNTIYF; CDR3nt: TGTGCCAGCAGCTCTGGCTTCGACGGAAACACCATATATTTT
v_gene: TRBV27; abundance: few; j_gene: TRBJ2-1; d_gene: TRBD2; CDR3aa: CASSLSLAGINEQFF; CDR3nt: TGTGCCAGCAGTTTATCACTAGCGGGAATCAATGAGCAGTTCTTC
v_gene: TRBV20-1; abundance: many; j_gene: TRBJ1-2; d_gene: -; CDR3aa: CSASRAMTNYGYTF; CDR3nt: TGCAGTGCTAGTAGGGCTATGACTAACTATGGCTACACCTTC
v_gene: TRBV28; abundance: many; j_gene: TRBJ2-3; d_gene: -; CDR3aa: CASSLSGSDTQYF; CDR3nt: TGTGCCAGCAGTTTATCGGGGTCAGATACGCAGTATTTT
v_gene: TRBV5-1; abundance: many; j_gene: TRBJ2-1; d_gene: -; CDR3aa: CASSLTHYNEQFF; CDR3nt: TGCGCCAGCAGCTTAACCCATTACAATGAGCAGTTCTTC
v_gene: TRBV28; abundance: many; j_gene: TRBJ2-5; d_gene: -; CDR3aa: CASSSSDGSQETQYF; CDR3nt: TGTGCCAGCAGTTCCTCGGACGGCTCCCAAGAGACCCAGTACTTC
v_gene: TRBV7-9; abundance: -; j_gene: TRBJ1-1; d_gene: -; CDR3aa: CASSLVWGAKYTEAFF; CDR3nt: TGTGCCAGCAGCTTAGTTTGGGGGGCCAAGTACACTGAAGCTTTCTTT